Each of the 11 T cell receptor beta chains below was sequenced from the same sample in a study of PD-L1 blockade in urothelial cancer. TCRdb keeps only in-frame clones here, not all; method: immunoSEQ multiplex PCR. Here the sample spans some 120,000 clones, roughly 91% being singletons. This sample's time point: peripheral blood 6 weeks after treatment start. This sample comprised PBMCs, obtained around atezolizumab (anti-PD-L1) treatment. All receptors derive from a man aged 55 to 70 with urothelial cancer.

The V and J genes are TRBV5-4 and TRBJ1-3; 8 nucleotides agree with TRBD1. CDR1 and CDR2 from the germline V gene are SGHNT and YYREEE (reference sequence). The CDR3 runs to 15 residues. The J segment lost 3 bases and the V segment lost 2 bases, leaving 4 bases of the junction unmatched. The CDR3, as DNA: TGTGCCAGCAGCTTCGGCAGGGGGCTTGGAAACACCATATATTTT. As protein: CASSFGRGLGNTIYF.

The CDR3 coding sequence is TGTGCCAGCAGCGCGCTAGCGGGGCGTTCCTACAATGAGCAGTTCTTC. Its protein is CASSALAGRSYNEQFF. The chain is built from TRBV9 and TRBJ2-1; 9 positions match TRBD2. V was pared by 3 bases and J by 1 base, with 5 bases of the junction left unmatched. CDR1 is SGDLS, CDR2 YYNGEE, per germline. This CDR3 contains 16 residues.

The CDR3: CASSARTGENQETQYF. CDR3 sequence (DNA): TGTGCCAGCAGCGCCAGGACAGGGGAAAACCAAGAGACCCAGTACTTC. The chain has TRBV7-8 and TRBJ2-5; TRBD1 agrees at 9 bases. With 5 bases clipped from V and 0 bases from J, the junction kept 7 bases outside the gene matches. The CDR3 runs to 16 residues. Per germline, CDR1 SGHVS and CDR2 FQNEAQ.

The table lists this clone with a count of one. This chain links TRBV4-3 with TRBJ2-6; D might be TRBD1 (6 bases). Trimming removed 0 bases at V and 0 bases at J, with 9 bases between. The CDR3 is made up of 17 amino acids. The germline CDR1 and CDR2 sequences are LGHNA and YSLEER. The CDR3 sequence: CASSQEGQVSGANVLTF. Written as DNA, the CDR3 is TGCGCCAGCAGCCAAGAGGGACAAGTCTCTGGGGCCAACGTCCTGACTTTC.

The rearrangement uses TRBV19 and TRBJ1-4; D perhaps matches TRBD1 (6 bases). This CDR3 is built from 13 residues. V lost 5 bases to trimming and J lost 5 bases, with 9 bases between them. Germline CDR1 LNHDA, CDR2 SQIVND (reference sequence). CDR3: CASSVTGNEKLFF. DNA for the CDR3: TGTGCCAGTAGTGTAACAGGGAATGAAAAACTGTTTTTT. Using reference TRBV19 and TRBJ1-4 for the parts outside the CDR3, the full variable domain is DGGITQSPKYLFRKEGQNVTLSCEQNLNHDAMYWYRQDPGQGLRLIYYSQIVNDFQKGDIAEGYSVSREKKESFPLTVTSAQKNPTAFYLCASSVTGNEKLFFGSGTQLSVL.

J is TRBJ1-3 and V is TRBV7-2, with D hard to call. V dropped 1 base and J dropped 0 bases, with 7 bases sitting between them. Per germline, CDR1 SGHTA and CDR2 FQGNSA. The CDR3 extends over 15 amino acids. The CDR3 spells CASSLVFLSGNTIYF. The CDR3 DNA sequence: TGTGCCAGCAGCTTAGTGTTTCTCTCTGGAAACACCATATATTTT.

The chain recombines TRBV18 with TRBJ1-1; D might be TRBD1 (5 bases). Germline CDR1 and CDR2: KGHSH and LQKENI. Trimming shortened V by 5 bases and J by 1 base, and 8 bases separated the two germline ends. The CDR3 contains 13 residues. CDR3 region: CASSGGENTEAFF. The CDR3 bases are TGTGCCAGCTCAGGAGGGGAGAACACTGAAGCTTTCTTT.

This clone occurred once. Other nucleotide sequences from this sample produce the same CDR3. The gene calls are TRBV29-1 and TRBJ2-5; 8 nucleotides line up with TRBD1. V dropped 3 bases and J dropped 5; count of bases not matched to a gene: 2. CDR3 length: 12 amino acids. CDR1 is SQVTM and CDR2 is ANQGSEA in the germline V gene. The CDR3 sequence is CSVDRGRETQYF. As DNA, the CDR3 is TGCAGCGTTGACAGGGGGCGGGAGACCCAGTACTTC.

V is TRBV9 and J is TRBJ2-7; D is perhaps TRBD2 (5 bases). The CDR3 loop spans 14 amino acids. The germline V gene encodes CDR1 SGDLS and CDR2 YYNGEE. V dropped 4 bases and J dropped 1 base, with 12 bases sitting between them. CDR3 nucleotide sequence: TGTGCCAGCAGCCTTTTGACTATATCCTACGAGCAGTACTTC. Translated, it gives CASSLLTISYEQYF.

The chain has TRBV28 and TRBJ1-2, with 9 bases matching TRBD1. Germline V gene data show CDR1 as MDHEN and CDR2 as SYDVKM. The CDR3 has 13 residues. With V trimmed by 5 bases and J by 7 bases, 5 bases remained unmatched. The CDR3 protein is CASSVGTGFGYTF. CDR3 DNA sequence: TGTGCCAGCAGTGTCGGGACAGGGTTTGGCTACACCTTC.

This chain links TRBV4-3 with TRBJ1-5; D is unclear. V was pared by 0 bases and J by 5 bases, with 11 bases between. The CDR3 loop spans 15 amino acids. Germline-derived CDR1 and CDR2 are LGHNA and YSLEER. CDR3 loop: CASSQDVTSYQPQHF. The CDR3 DNA follows: TGCGCCAGCAGCCAAGATGTTACATCTTATCAGCCCCAGCATTTT.